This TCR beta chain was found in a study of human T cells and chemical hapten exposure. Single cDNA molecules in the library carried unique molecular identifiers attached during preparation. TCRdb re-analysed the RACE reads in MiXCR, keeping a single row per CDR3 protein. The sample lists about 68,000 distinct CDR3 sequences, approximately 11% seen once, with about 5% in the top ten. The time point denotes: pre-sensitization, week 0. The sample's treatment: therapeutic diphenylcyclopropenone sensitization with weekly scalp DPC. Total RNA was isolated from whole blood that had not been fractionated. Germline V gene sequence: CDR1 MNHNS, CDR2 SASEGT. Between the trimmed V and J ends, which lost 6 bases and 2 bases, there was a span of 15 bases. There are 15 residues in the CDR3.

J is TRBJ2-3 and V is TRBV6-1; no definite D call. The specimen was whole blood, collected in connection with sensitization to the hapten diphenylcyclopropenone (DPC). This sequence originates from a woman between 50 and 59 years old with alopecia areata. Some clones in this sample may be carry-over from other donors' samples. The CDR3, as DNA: TGTGCCAGCAGGACGACCTTCGCTGACACAGATACGCAGTATTTT. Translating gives CASRTTFADTDTQYF.